This T cell receptor (beta chain) originates from a study of identical twins. Points from the study as a whole: Zero-insertion analyses might be partly confounded by invariant T cells like MAIT and iNKT. While abundant cord blood beta clonotypes carried fewer insertions, memory repertoires showed no such pattern. Compared with unrelated sharing, twin-shared out-of-frame alpha sequences had more low-probability sequences.

Unique molecular identifiers were present on the cDNA, and a universal primer site came from template switching. TCRdb recomputed calls from the 5' RACE reads with MiXCR, one row per CDR3 protein. The sample includes fewer than 250,000 distinct CDR3 sequences, roughly 10% seen only once; the top ten take 5% to 6.5%. This clonotype was picked up a small number of times. Its specificity is unknown. CDR1 and CDR2 from the germline V gene are LGHDT and YNNKEL (reference sequence). The CDR3 sequence is 13 residues long. Trimming took 8 bases from V and 4 from J; bases not matched to a gene: 4. Sequencing was carried out using memory (CD45RO+) T cells sorted from blood. This receptor was identified in a woman under 30 in good health. The rearrangement links TRBV3-1 to TRBJ1-4; 7 bases are shared with TRBD1. The CDR3 sequence: CASAWDSNEKLFF. CDR3 sequence (DNA): TGTGCCAGCGCGTGGGACAGTAATGAAAAACTGTTTTTT.